Below are 2 T cell receptor beta chains sequenced from a single sample in a study of CD8 T cells in Susac syndrome (dated by TCRdb to between 2018 and 2020). Library construction relied on the immunoSEQ multiplex PCR assay. RNA was extracted using the RNeasy kit, and about 0.5 to 1 ug of the RNA was reverse transcribed with random hexamers. TCRdb trimmed public reads at Q25 via fastp, called clones via MiXCR and kept in-frame beta chains. Under each unique CDR3 protein, matching rows form one entry showing the most common genes and DNA. A total of roughly 120,000 distinct CDR3 sequences appear in this sample, approximately 94% of them only once. Roughly 0.095% of the sample is held by the ten biggest clonotypes. What was sequenced was CD4+ T cells from PBMCs. These receptors all come from a human donor in good health.

This sequence joins TRBV3-1 and TRBJ2-1; D possibly corresponds to TRBD2 (6 bases). CDR3 length: 16 amino acids. Germline values: CDR1 LGHDT, CDR2 YNNKEL (reference sequence). Trimming shortened V by 4 bases and J by 0 bases, and 13 bases separated the two germline ends. The CDR3 sequence is CASSPLAGSSYNEQFF. The CDR3 region has the DNA TGTGCCAGCAGCCCCCTTGCGGGGAGCTCCTACAATGAGCAGTTCTTC.

V and J are TRBV12-5 and TRBJ1-5; 9 bases are a match to TRBD1. The CDR3 spans 14 residues. The germline CDR1 and CDR2 sequences are LGHNT and FRNRAP. J lost 5 bases, V lost 6 bases, and 5 bases had no gene match. CDR3 in DNA: TGTGCTAGTGGAACGGGACAGGGCGATCAGCCCCAGCATTTT. This gives the protein CASGTGQGDQPQHF.